This T cell receptor beta chain was captured by sequencing in a study of shared clonotypes between healthy human individuals. CDR1 and CDR2 from the germline V gene are LNHDA and SQIVND (reference sequence). This CDR3 is built from 18 residues. With 4 bases clipped from V and 3 bases from J, the junction kept 17 bases outside the gene matches. Whole-study findings and limits: For naive CD4 cells, roughly 4.6% of clonotypes were shared across a handful of donors. At large depth, rarefaction still showed sorted-subset sequencing to be incomplete.

Naive CD8 cells lacked CD45RO, underwent positive selection for CCR7 and left out terminally differentiated effector memory CD45RA+ cells. In the authors' workflow: Junction-only immunoSEQ sequences carried no quality scores, so filtering differed. The assay was immunoSEQ multiplex PCR, and TCRdb's table has in-frame clones only and misses some. That table is the source of V, J and clone size, and D and trimming were worked out from the DNA. Of a few million clones in the sample, roughly 95% were seen once. For this clone: Antigen specificity is unknown.

The source of this sequence is a man younger than 35 in good health. Some clones in this sample may be carry-over from other donors' samples. The rearrangement joins TRBV19 to TRBJ1-2; 7 bases fit TRBD1. The sample comprised naive CD8+ T cells from PBMCs. As DNA, the CDR3 is TGTGCCAGTAGTACTGATCCCGGGGACAGCAGATTCGACTATGGCTACACCTTC. Residues: CASSTDPGDSRFDYGYTF.